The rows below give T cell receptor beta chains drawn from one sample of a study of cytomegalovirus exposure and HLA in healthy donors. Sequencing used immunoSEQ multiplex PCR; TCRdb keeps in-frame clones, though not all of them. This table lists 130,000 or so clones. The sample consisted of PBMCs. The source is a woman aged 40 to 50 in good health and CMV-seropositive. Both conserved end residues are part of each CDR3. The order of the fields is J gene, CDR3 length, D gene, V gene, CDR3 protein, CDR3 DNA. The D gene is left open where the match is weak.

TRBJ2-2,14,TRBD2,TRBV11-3,CASKAGGPTGELFF,TGTGCCAGCAAGGCGGGAGGGCCCACCGGGGAGCTGTTTTTT
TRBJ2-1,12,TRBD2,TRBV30,CALGGVSDEQFF,TGTGCCCTGGGGGGGGTCAGCGATGAGCAGTTCTTC
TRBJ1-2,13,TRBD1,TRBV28,CASDRGFNYGYTF,TGTGCCAGCGACAGGGGCTTTAACTATGGCTACACCTTC
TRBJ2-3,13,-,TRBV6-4,CASSDQIGGTQYF,TGTGCCAGCAGTGACCAAATCGGCGGGACGCAGTATTTT
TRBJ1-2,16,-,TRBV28,CASSLFPGWQGNGYTF,TGTGCCAGCAGTTTATTCCCCGGTTGGCAGGGCAATGGCTACACCTTC
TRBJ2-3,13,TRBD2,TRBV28,CASNRDYSQKQYF,TGTGCCAGCAATCGGGACTATTCCCAGAAGCAGTATTTT
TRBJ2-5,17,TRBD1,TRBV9,CASSVGIGTGGEETQYF,TGTGCCAGCAGCGTGGGGATTGGGACAGGGGGTGAAGAGACCCAGTACTTC
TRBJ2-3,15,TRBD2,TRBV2,CASSISGTSTDTQYF,TGTGCCAGCAGTATTAGCGGGACTAGCACAGATACGCAGTATTTT
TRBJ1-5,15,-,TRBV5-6,CASSLLQLSNQPQHF,TGTGCCAGCAGCTTGCTACAGCTTAGCAATCAGCCCCAGCATTTT
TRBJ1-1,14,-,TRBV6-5,CASSYTPRGTEAFF,TGTGCCAGCAGTTATACACCTCGAGGGACTGAAGCTTTCTTT
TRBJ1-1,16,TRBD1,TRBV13,CASSLFPGGLDTEAFF,TGTGCCAGCAGCTTATTCCCAGGGGGCCTCGACACTGAAGCTTTCTTT
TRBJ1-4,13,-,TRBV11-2,CASSLGGNEKLFF,TGTGCCAGCAGCTTAGGCGGAAATGAAAAACTGTTTTTT